This T cell receptor (beta chain) was recovered during a study of regulatory T cells in long-lasting Graves disease. General study points: Favoring TRBV28, TRBJ1-2 and TRBJ2-5 was a feature seen in persistent disease.

The TCR beta library used iRepertoire HTBI primers with Arm-PCR amplification of CDR3. TCRdb itself ran the multiplex PCR reads through MiXCR, one entry per CDR3 protein. This table holds around 480,000 distinct CDR3 sequences, roughly 16% found once. Time point specified: newly diagnosed GD, antithyroid drugs for less than 3 months. Following extraction of RNA from PBMCs, that RNA was used to make the TCR library. This clonotype was picked up a small number of times. Its antigen is undetermined. This CDR3 comprises 15 residues. Germline V gene lookup returns CDR1 DFQATT and CDR2 SNEGSKA (reference sequence). Trimming removed 5 bases at V and 2 bases at J, with 13 bases between. The sample was also reused in another study, on T cells in Graves' hyperthyroidism and ophthalmopathy. This second study says: Patients were aged 18 to 65, had disease duration under 2 months, and had newly diagnosed hyperthyroidism. Patients having uncontrolled infection, another autoimmune disease, pregnancy or lactation were not included. Most thyroid clonotypes with frequency above 0.001 were detected in blood.

The sample was peripheral blood mononuclear cells (PBMCs), taken at new diagnosis, from a patient treated with antithyroid drugs. V and J are TRBV20-1 and TRBJ2-6, with D perhaps TRBD1 (5 bases). The clonotype comes from a man in his forties with Graves disease. CDR3 protein: CSAPPQGPGANVLTF. Written as DNA, the CDR3 is TGCAGTGCTCCGCCGCAGGGCCCTGGGGCCAACGTCCTGACTTTC.